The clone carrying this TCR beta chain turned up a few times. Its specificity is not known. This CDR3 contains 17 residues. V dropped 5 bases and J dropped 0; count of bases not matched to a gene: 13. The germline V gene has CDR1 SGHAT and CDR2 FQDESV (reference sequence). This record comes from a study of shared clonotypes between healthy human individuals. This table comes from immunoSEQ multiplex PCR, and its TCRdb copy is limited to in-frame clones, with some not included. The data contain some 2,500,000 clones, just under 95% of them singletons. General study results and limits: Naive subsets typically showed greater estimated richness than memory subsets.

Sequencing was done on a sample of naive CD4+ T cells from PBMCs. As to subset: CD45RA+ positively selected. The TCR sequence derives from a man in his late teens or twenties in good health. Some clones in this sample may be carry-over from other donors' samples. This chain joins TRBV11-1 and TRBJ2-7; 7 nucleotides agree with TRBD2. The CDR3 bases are TGTGCCAGCAGCGGATCGACAACTAGCGATAGCTCCTACGAGCAGTACTTC. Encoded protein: CASSGSTTSDSSYEQYF.